This TCR beta chain was captured in a study of patients and donors after allogeneic stem cell transplantation. V lost 5 bases to trimming and J lost 5 bases; unmatched junction nucleotides: 12. The CDR3 is made up of 16 amino acids. MiXCR, run by TCRdb on the RT-PCR reads, gives a single entry per CDR3 protein. Of about a million distinct CDR3 sequences in the sample, around 17% were seen once. This TCR was sampled from a human donor who was either an allogeneic HSCT recipient or a stem cell or donor lymphocyte infusion donor (not recorded which). It is not recorded whose cells these are; they may come from a transplant donor. The sample comprised blood, either unsorted or a sorted T cell fraction (not recorded which). The rearrangement uses TRBV12-3 or TRBV12-4 and TRBJ2-3, with 8 bases fitting TRBD2. The CDR3 protein is CASSAPYGRAGDTQYF. The DNA of the CDR3 is TGTGCCAGCAGTGCCCCCTACGGGAGGGCCGGAGATACGCAGTATTTT.